The entry that follows covers one TCR beta chain sequence. This clone's antigen is unknown. Nothing much larger sits one base from this clone, and base qualities are not available. Ophthalmopathy patients had moderately to severely active disease, with a Clinical Activity Score of 3 or more, a NOSPECS grade of 4 or more, and a disease duration of less than 3 months. Patients with uncontrolled infections, other autoimmune diseases, pregnancy or lactation were excluded. Diagnoses relied on clinical symptoms, serum thyroxine and TRAb, thyroid ultrasound and orbital computed tomography. Ficoll-Paque density gradient centrifugation was used to isolate PBMCs from around 10 ml of fresh peripheral blood. Total RNA was extracted with Trizol reagent, and quality was checked on an Agilent 2100 Bioanalyzer. The data were obtained in a study of T cells in Graves' hyperthyroidism and ophthalmopathy (dated by TCRdb to about 2019). Looking at the study overall: Peripheral blood samples were taken at initial diagnosis, before any treatment was given. The approximately 90 discovery patients were randomly split 7:3 into training and test sets. An independent validation cohort of about 20 hyperthyroidism patients and 15 or so patients who later progressed to ophthalmopathy tested prospective prediction of ophthalmopathy. Once sampling was done, hyperthyroidism patients were given methimazole at a starting dose of 30 mg daily, whereas ophthalmopathy patients were given high-dose intravenous methylprednisolone. To identify TCR V-J signatures that set the groups apart, the researchers used a discovery cohort of 100 patients, made up of under 50 with Graves' ophthalmopathy and about 60 with stable Graves' hyperthyroidism. In addition, the study compared T-cell repertoires in thyroid tissue and in blood from six Graves' hyperthyroidism patients. TCR Vbeta CDR3 sequencing of some 140 peripheral blood samples (under 45 ophthalmopathy, 75 to 80 hyperthyroidism and around 17 progressor patients) is reported in the paper. The full study reports these points: In cross-validation, a model built on a 13 V-J signature told ophthalmopathy apart from stable hyperthyroidism with approximately 91% sensitivity and roughly 83% specificity, and in testing the same model reached 80%/75%. During validation, the model predicted progression to ophthalmopathy a median of about 6.3 months ahead of onset, with around 70% sensitivity and less than 85% specificity. Sample size was not statistically predetermined, and investigators were not blinded to group allocation. Most expanded thyroid clonotypes (frequency above 0.001) were also found in blood, which suggests that blood repertoires may mirror thyroid immune responses.

As encoded in the germline V gene, CDR1 is MGHRA while CDR2 is YSYEKL. There are 13 amino acids in the CDR3, from cysteine to phenylalanine inclusive. Only the CDR3 part of the read is kept: 39 bases, read in frame from the first base. V loses 0 bases, J loses 10 bases, and the germline ends lie 10 bases apart. The TCR beta CDR3 regions were amplified from RNA transcripts. The first round of RT-PCR for the TCR CDR3 was performed with the HTBI primer set and the Qiagen OneStep RT-PCR kit. A second multiplex PCR round built the libraries, followed by size selection and purification. Libraries were sequenced paired-end with 100 bp reads on an Illumina HiSeq2000. On the study's bioinformatics: Raw data were processed with SOAPnuke, discarding reads with adapters, uncalled bases, mean Phred below 15, or no exact constant-primer or identifier match. COPE v1.2.5 was used to merge the high-quality paired reads, and each unique nucleotide sequence was defined as a clonotype. Clonotypes were aligned to IMGT TRBV, TRBD and TRBJ reference segments using MiTCR v1.1. Only V-J combinations with frequency above 0.0001, covering approximately 99% of repertoires, were analysed. The TCS score was defined as the ratio of F50 (clonal expansion) to E x V (chaos), calculated using BLOSUM62-based TCRdist between CDR3 peptides within each V-J. Welch's t-statistics and random forest reduced around 510 V-J features to about 12, which were used in a naive Bayes classifier (R e1071). TCRdb trimmed the raw reads at Q25, called clones with MiXCR and kept productive beta chains. Rows are unified per CDR3 protein, each entry keeping the most common DNA and genes. The V and J calls and clone size are TCRdb's, not the authors'. This sample holds a few hundred thousand distinct CDR3 sequences; about 14% were observed only once. The leading ten clones occupy around a fifth of the sample.

This TCR derives from a woman aged 25 to 39 with Graves' ophthalmopathy. The sequencing input was blood. This chain joins TRBV4-1 to TRBJ2-1; matching of 6 bases hints at TRBD1 as the D gene. The DNA sequence follows: TGCGCCAGCAGCCAAGAAAAGAGGGGGGAGCAGTTCTTC. Its protein reads: CASSQEKRGEQFF.